This is a list of T cell receptor beta chains from one sample in a study of cytomegalovirus exposure and HLA in healthy donors. TCRdb keeps only in-frame clones here, not all; method: immunoSEQ multiplex PCR. The repertoire holds under 200,000 clones, with roughly 73% as singletons. The sample taken for sequencing was PBMCs. The receptors were sampled from a woman aged 25 to 39 in good health and CMV-seronegative. Each CDR3 is given with its conserved first and last residue. Clone size is given for some rows only: seen once, a few or many times, or a class if the clone is expanded.

TRBV25-1	TRBJ1-2	-	CASRTSGRYYGYTF
TRBV5-4	TRBJ2-1	-	CASSFGGGEQFF
TRBV15	TRBJ2-7	-	CATSREGWDRAYEQYF
TRBV5-1	TRBJ1-1	-	CASSFVSGGTEAFF
TRBV19	TRBJ2-3	-	CASSAGGTYTDTQYF
TRBV6-5	TRBJ2-3	-	CASRGLVSTDTQYF
TRBV5-1	TRBJ1-6	-	CASSLSGGLYNSPLHF
TRBV7-2	TRBJ2-3	once	CASSGLIAGYPSTDTQYF
TRBV30	TRBJ1-1	few	CAWSETLTVMNTEAFF
TRBV5-4	TRBJ2-1	-	CASSSNRGEQFF
TRBV7-9	TRBJ1-2	-	CASSGVGTGEGYTF
TRBV7-9	TRBJ1-2	-	CASSPGQGSSSYTF
TRBV6-5	TRBJ1-2	-	CASSPAGQGGGYTF
TRBV6-4	TRBJ2-7	once	CASSRSPGQGTYEQYF
TRBV4-1	TRBJ2-7	many	CASSHSGEQYF
TRBV27	TRBJ1-2	-	CASSHGGFGYTF